This T cell receptor (beta chain) stems from a study of cytotoxic CD8 clonotypes in ibrutinib-treated CLL. The CDR3 extends over 12 amino acids. V was pared by 6 bases and J by 5 bases, with 11 bases between. Looked up from germline, CDR1 is MDHEN and CDR2 is SYDVKM. PBMCs that had been cryopreserved were the source of approximately 1.8 micrograms of genomic DNA for TCR beta libraries. General observations from the study: Contraction or stability on treatment was seen for public clonotypes, which were uncommon. Clonality showed a rise at ibrutinib response that reversed toward baseline at progression.

With regard to this clone: The antigen remains undetermined.

Clones were read by immunoSEQ multiplex PCR, and TCRdb kept only the in-frame ones, dropping some. The table records 42,000 or so clones, about 65% of them present only once. The chain has TRBV28 and TRBJ2-7; TRBD2 is a possible D gene (5 bases). The sample was PBMCs, taken at disease progression, from a patient treated with ibrutinib. The sequence was obtained from a human donor with chronic lymphocytic leukemia. The CDR3 sequence: CASSLTRDEQYF. CDR3 in DNA: TGTGCCAGCAGCCTCACTAGGGACGAGCAGTACTTC.